This entry concerns a single TCR beta chain. The antigen it recognizes is unknown. No clone much larger than this one lies a single base away; base qualities are absent. This entry comes from a study of Tregs in tolerant kidney transplant recipients (dated by TCRdb to the late 2010s). Regarding the complete study: Related donors were used in the transplants with nonmyeloablative bone marrow transplantation, and mixed chimerism was transient in the human trials. The study used TCRbeta sequencing to identify donor-specific regulatory T cells before combined kidney and bone marrow transplantation, then tracked those cells after transplant.

What the research found in general, with its limitations: Expanding Tregs with activated donor B cells appeared to identify the most biologically relevant and donor-specific TCRbeta repertoire. Donor-specific Treg expansion exceeded global Treg expansion in tolerant patients, suggesting antigen-driven rather than nonspecific expansion. Because the PCR primers were changed over time for some patients, nucleotide-level comparison could not be performed across the samples from those patients. The study was constrained by small patient numbers, and validation of the findings is required in larger populations and under other immunosuppression protocols. Biological reproducibility was not examined directly, but technical replication error appeared to be minimal.

Clipping removes 5 bases from V and 4 bases from J, with 10 as the unmatched junction base count. Sequences LNHDA (CDR1) and SQIVND (CDR2) are obtained from the germline V gene (reference sequence). Taken from cysteine to phenylalanine, the CDR3 has 16 residues. The CDR3 DNA has 48 bases and is translated from base 1. For TCRbeta CDR3 sequencing, genomic DNA from the sorted cells was extracted using the QIAGEN DNeasy Blood and Tissue Kit. Through immunoSEQ, high-throughput TCRbeta CDR3 sequencing was done commercially, including PCR amplification with internal controls and bias correction. In the paper's pipeline: A unique productive TCRbeta sequence was defined by the CDR3 nucleotide sequence when primers matched, and otherwise by the CDR3 amino acid sequence together with the Vbeta and Jbeta genes. Sorting error was corrected by removing sequences shared between sorted populations at a frequency ratio of 2:1 or less, and the remaining shared sequences were assigned to the higher population. A sequence was defined as donor-reactive if the sequence was expanded at least 5-fold in CFSE-low cells compared with unstimulated cells and had a frequency of at least 0.01% in CFSE-low cells. Repertoire divergence was quantified by Jensen-Shannon divergence calculated from the top 100 TCRbeta sequences ranked by frequency. For any sample with multiple sequencing runs, sorting error was corrected in each run separately before the runs were pooled. TCRdb retrieved this table from immuneACCESS and kept in-frame rearrangements only. Not all clones are present; in checked studies, unresolved V genes account for under half, and no reason is known for the remainder. The D gene and trimming were derived from the DNA, and the V and J assignments and clone size from that table. Across this sample there are 75,000 to 85,000 clones, with about 91% seen only once. Approximately 0.33% of the sample is in the top ten clones.

Interpreted using the paper, the time point label stands for: blood sample drawn before combined kidney and bone marrow transplant. Thawed PBMCs were FACS-sorted into unstimulated Tregs (CD4+CD25+CD127-), CD4+ non-Tregs (CD4+CD25-), CD4 cells and CD8 cells. Prior to Treg sorting, thawed PBMCs were rested overnight at 37 degrees C with 200 IU/ml IL-2. A few combined kidney and bone marrow transplant recipients from the ITN036ST trial were included as patients, and samples were available only from these trial subjects. Healthy control blood was processed to PBMCs by Ficoll density gradient and cryopreserved, and patient PBMCs were collected before and after transplant.

This sequence uses TRBV19 and TRBJ2-2; TRBD2 fits 7 bases in the junction. The specimen comprised Tregs from blood, sampled before the transplant. The TCR was taken from a human donor who received a combined kidney and bone marrow transplant. The bases read TGTGCCAGTAGTCCCGCGGGGGAGCCCGGCACCGGGGAGCTGTTTTTT. Translated, it gives CASSPAGEPGTGELFF.